Below, one T cell receptor (beta chain) is given with its context. No cognate antigen has been identified for it. There are no base qualities to consult, and no much larger clone falls within one base. These data belong to a study of post-analysis software for immune sequencing data (dated by TCRdb to the mid-2010s). For the study in its entirety: Relapsing-remitting, secondary progressive and progressive-relapsing multiple sclerosis were recorded as disease courses, and subtype annotation was lacking for some patients. Patient repertoires were compared against about twelve previously published healthy control repertoires from donors aged about 6 to 26 years. A subset of samples was prepared in parallel using single-end sample barcoding, then pooled and co-amplified after Illumina adapter ligation. Study-wide findings and limitations: The multiple sclerosis patient group was slightly younger than the control group. Direct clustering with F measure showed strong co-clustering of samples prepared in the same batch, prompting a batch-effect correction. Significantly lower normalized Chao1 diversity was found in multiple sclerosis patients than in controls, suggesting substantial peripheral T-cell clonal expansion.

TCR beta repertoires were profiled from peripheral blood of roughly 13 young patients with multiple sclerosis to demonstrate the VDJtools post-analysis software. The multiple sclerosis patients were children and adolescents between about 6 and 16 years of age. The protocol used for the library was PCR. Reads for this sample came from an Illumina HiSeq 2500. To reduce PCR and sequencing biases, unique molecular identifiers were incorporated into the TCR beta cDNA libraries. About 500,000 cDNA molecules were obtained for every 1 to 10 million input T cells, so each molecule roughly corresponded to one T cell. The patient libraries were prepared and sequenced with the same protocol used for the earlier healthy control dataset. Within a given batch, samples were prepared together, multiplexed and sequenced on the same HiSeq lane. In the paper's pipeline: Raw barcoded reads were processed with MIGEC, and single-read molecular identifier groups were discarded before consensus assembly and CDR3 extraction. Clonotype tables were post-analysed with VDJtools, and diversity was normalized by down-sampling all datasets to the smallest sample size. In repertoire overlap clustering, CDR3 amino acid sequences, but not nucleotide sequences, were matched to correct batch-related cross-sample contamination. TCRdb's own reprocessing of the public reads used fastp at Q25 and MiXCR and kept productive beta chains. Every distinct CDR3 protein forms one entry, paired with its most common genes and DNA. For this entry, the V and J calls and clone size follow TCRdb and not the study's own pipeline. The sample table holds roughly 410,000 distinct CDR3 sequences, of which approximately 33% were seen once. Clones ranked in the top ten supply 13% of the sample.

The sample comprised blood. The TCR sequence derives from a girl between 10 and 17 years old with multiple sclerosis.

The CDR3 protein sequence reads: CATSEPIPTGGEGNQPQHF. The bases are TGTGCCACCAGTGAACCCATTCCGACAGGGGGCGAAGGCAATCAGCCCCAGCATTTT. The rearrangement joined TRBV24-1 to TRBJ1-5, and 10 bases in between align with TRBD1. The CDR3 covers 19 residues, taking in both the cysteine and the phenylalanine. Only the CDR3 portion is preserved as DNA: 57 bases, with reading frame beginning at the first base. Trimming accounts for 4 bases at V and 2 bases at J, while the number of junction bases matched to no gene is 13. The germline V gene yields KGHDR for CDR1 and SFDVKD for CDR2.